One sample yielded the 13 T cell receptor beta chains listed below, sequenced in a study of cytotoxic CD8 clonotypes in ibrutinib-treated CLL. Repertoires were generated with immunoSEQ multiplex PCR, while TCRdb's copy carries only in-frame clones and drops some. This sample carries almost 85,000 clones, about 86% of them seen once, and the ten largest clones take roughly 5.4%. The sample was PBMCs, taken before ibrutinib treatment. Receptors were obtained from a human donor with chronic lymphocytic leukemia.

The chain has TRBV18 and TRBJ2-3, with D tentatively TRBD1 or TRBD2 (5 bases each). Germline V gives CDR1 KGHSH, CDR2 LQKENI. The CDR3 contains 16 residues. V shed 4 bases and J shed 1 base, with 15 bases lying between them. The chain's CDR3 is CASSHLGDGGTDTQYF. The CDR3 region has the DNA TGTGCCAGCTCACACCTAGGGGACGGAGGCACAGATACGCAGTATTTT.

CDR3 nucleotides: TGTGCCAGCTCACCATTGACCGATAAAGAGACCCAGTACTTC. Translation gives CASSPLTDKETQYF. This chain connects TRBV18 to TRBJ2-5; no clear D. The CDR3 contains 14 residues. The germline V gene encodes CDR1 KGHSH and CDR2 LQKENI. Trimming took off 2 bases at V and 3 bases at J, with 10 bases between the two ends. The full variable domain, rest sourced from reference TRBV18 and TRBJ2-5, is NAGVMQNPRHLVRRRGQEARLRCSPMKGHSHVYWYRQLPEEGLKFMVYLQKENIIDESGMPKERFSAEFPKEGPSILRIQQVVRGDSAAYFCASSPLTDKETQYFGPGTRLLVL.

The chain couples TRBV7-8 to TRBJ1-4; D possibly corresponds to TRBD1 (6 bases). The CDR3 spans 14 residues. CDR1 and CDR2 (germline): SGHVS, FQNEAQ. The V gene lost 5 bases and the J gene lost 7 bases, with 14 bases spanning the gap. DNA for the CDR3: TGTGCCAGCAGCCGATACAGGGTGGGTGAAAAACTGTTTTTT. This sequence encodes CASSRYRVGEKLFF.

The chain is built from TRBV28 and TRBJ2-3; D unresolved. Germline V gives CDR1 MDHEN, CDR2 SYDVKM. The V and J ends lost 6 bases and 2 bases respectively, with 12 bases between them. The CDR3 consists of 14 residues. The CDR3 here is CASRKGSHTDTQYF. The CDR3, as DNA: TGTGCCAGCAGGAAGGGCTCTCACACAGATACGCAGTATTTT.

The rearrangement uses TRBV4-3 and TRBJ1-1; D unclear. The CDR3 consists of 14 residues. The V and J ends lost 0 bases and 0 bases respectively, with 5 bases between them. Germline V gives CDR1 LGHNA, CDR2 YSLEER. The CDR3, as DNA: TGCGCCAGCAGCCAAGATTTTGTGAACACTGAAGCTTTCTTT. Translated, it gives CASSQDFVNTEAFF.

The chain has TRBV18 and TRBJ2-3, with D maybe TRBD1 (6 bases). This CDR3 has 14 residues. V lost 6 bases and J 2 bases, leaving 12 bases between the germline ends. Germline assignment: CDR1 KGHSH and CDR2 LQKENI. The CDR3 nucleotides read TGTGCCAGCTCGCGGACAGCCTCCACAGATACGCAGTATTTT. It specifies CASSRTASTDTQYF.

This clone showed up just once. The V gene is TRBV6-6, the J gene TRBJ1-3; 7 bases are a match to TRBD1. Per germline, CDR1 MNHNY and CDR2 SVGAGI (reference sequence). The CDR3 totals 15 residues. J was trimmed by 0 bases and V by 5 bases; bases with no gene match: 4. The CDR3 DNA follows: TGTGCCAGCAGTGCCACAGGGGCCTCTGGAAACACCATATATTTT. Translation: CASSATGASGNTIYF.

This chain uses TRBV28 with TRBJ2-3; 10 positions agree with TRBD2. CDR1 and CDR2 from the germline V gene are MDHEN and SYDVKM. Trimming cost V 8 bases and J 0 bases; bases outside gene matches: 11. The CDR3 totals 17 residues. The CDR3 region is CASPPLGLAISTDTQYF. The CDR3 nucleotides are TGTGCCAGCCCCCCTTTGGGACTAGCGATTAGCACAGATACGCAGTATTTT.

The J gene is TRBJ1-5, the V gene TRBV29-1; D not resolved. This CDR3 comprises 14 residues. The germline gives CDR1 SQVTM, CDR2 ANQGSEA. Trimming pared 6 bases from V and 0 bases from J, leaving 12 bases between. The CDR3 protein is CSVRSGYSNQPQHF. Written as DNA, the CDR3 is TGCAGCGTCCGATCCGGATATAGCAATCAGCCCCAGCATTTT.

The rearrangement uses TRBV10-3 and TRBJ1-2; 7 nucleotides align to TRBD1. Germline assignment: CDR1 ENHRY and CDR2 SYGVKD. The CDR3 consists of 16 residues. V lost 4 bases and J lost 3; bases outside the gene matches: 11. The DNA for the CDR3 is TGTGCCATCAGTGGTCCTAGGACAGGCTATTACTATGGCTACACCTTC. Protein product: CAISGPRTGYYYGYTF.

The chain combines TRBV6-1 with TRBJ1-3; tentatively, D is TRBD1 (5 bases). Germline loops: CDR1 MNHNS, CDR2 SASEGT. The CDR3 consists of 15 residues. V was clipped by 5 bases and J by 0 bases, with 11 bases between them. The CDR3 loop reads CASSLQESSGNTIYF. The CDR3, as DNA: TGTGCCAGCAGTTTACAGGAGAGCTCTGGAAACACCATATATTTT.

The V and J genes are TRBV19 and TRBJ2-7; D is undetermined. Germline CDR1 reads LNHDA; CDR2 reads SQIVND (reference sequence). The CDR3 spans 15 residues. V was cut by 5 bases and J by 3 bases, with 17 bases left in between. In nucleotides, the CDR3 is TGTGCCAGTAGTGTGGGTAGTAGCATCCTCTACGAGCAGTACTTC. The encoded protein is CASSVGSSILYEQYF.

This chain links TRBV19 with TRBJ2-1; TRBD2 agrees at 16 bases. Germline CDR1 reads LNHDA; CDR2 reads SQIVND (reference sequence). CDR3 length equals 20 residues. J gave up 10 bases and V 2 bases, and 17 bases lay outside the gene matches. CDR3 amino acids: CASSISGLAGGPLGFWEQFF. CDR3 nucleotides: TGTGCCAGTAGTATATCGGGACTAGCGGGAGGGCCTCTCGGTTTCTGGGAGCAGTTCTTC.